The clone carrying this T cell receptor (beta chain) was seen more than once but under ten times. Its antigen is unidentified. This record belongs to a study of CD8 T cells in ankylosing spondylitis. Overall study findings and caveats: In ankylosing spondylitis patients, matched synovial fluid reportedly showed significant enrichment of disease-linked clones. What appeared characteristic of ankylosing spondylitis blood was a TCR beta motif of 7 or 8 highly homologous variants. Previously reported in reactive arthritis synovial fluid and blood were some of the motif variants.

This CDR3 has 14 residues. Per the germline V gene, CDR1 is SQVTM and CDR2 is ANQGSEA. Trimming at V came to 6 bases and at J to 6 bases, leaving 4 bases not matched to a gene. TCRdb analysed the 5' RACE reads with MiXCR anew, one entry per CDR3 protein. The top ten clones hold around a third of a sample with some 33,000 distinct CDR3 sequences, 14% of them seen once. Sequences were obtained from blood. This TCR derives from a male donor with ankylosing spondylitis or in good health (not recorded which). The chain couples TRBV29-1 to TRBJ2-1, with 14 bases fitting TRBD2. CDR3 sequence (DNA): TGCAGCGTGGGGACTAGCGGGGGCCTCAATGAGCAGTTCTTC. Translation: CSVGTSGGLNEQFF.